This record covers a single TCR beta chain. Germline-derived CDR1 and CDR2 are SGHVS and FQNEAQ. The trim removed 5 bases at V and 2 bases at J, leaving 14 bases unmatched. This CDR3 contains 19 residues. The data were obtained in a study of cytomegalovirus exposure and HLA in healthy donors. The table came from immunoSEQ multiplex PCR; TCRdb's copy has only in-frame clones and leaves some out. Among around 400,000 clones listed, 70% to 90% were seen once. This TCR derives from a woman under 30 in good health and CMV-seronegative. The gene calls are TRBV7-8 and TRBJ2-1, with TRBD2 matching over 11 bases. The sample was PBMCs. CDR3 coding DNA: TGTGCCAGCAGCCCAGGGTGGCTAGCGGGAGGCCTCGCCTACAATGAGCAGTTCTTC. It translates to CASSPGWLAGGLAYNEQFF.